A single sample is the source of the 24 T cell receptor beta chains below, sequenced in a study of cytomegalovirus exposure and HLA in healthy donors. PCR used 60 Vbeta primers and 13 Jbeta primers. Assay used: immunoSEQ multiplex PCR; TCRdb lists only in-frame clones, some missing. In the table there are approximately 220,000 clones, more than 75% of which are singletons. The sample comprised PBMCs. The receptors stem from a middle-aged man in good health and CMV-seropositive.

This chain's CDR3 is CASSLEASGAYNEQFF. CDR3 DNA sequence: TGCGCCAGCAGCTTGGAGGCTAGCGGAGCCTACAATGAGCAGTTCTTC. The chain links TRBV5-1 to TRBJ2-1, with 7 bases matching TRBD2. J gave up 2 bases and V 0 bases, and 5 bases lay outside the gene matches. This CDR3 has 16 amino acids. CDR1 SGHRS and CDR2 YFSETQ come from the germline V gene.

This rearrangement joins TRBV25-1 to TRBJ2-3; D may be TRBD1 (6 bases). The germline gives CDR1 MGHDK, CDR2 SYGVNS. Trimming removed 7 bases at V and 6 bases at J, with 11 bases between. This CDR3 has 12 amino acids. The CDR3 is CASIQGADTQYF. CDR3 sequence (DNA): TGTGCCAGCATACAGGGAGCCGATACGCAGTATTTT.

The chain recombines TRBV5-4 with TRBJ2-7, with 9 bases identical to TRBD2. The CDR3 length is 16 residues. Germline lookup yields CDR1 SGHNT and CDR2 YYREEE (reference sequence). V lost 3 bases and J lost 4; bases outside the gene matches: 11. In DNA, the CDR3 is TGTGCCAGCAGCTCCGCCCCGACTAGCGGTTTATACGAGCAGTACTTC. Translation gives CASSSAPTSGLYEQYF.

This clone was seen only a few times. The V and J genes are TRBV6-1 and TRBJ2-2; D is undetermined. In germline, CDR1 is MNHNS, CDR2 SASEGT. Trimming took 6 bases from V and 0 from J, leaving 8 bases between them. This CDR3 is built from 14 residues. Here the CDR3 reads CASRETPNTGELFF. CDR3 nucleotide sequence: TGTGCCAGCAGAGAGACACCGAACACCGGGGAGCTGTTTTTT.

In its sample, this clone was seen a few times. The chain employs TRBV5-1 and TRBJ2-1; 7 bases line up with TRBD2. Losses at the gene ends were 0 bases for V and 10 bases for J; bases not matched to a gene: 7. Germline V gene data show CDR1 as SGHRS and CDR2 as YFSETQ. The CDR3 contains 14 residues. The CDR3 spells CASSLGEGLGEQFF. CDR3 DNA sequence: TGCGCCAGCAGCTTGGGGGAGGGCCTCGGCGAGCAGTTCTTC.

This clone showed up just a few times. This rearrangement joins TRBV5-8 to TRBJ1-1; 8 bases line up with TRBD1. CDR1 is SGHTS, CDR2 YDEGEE, per germline. The V and J ends lost 5 bases and 3 bases, in that order; junction bases with no gene match: 9. The CDR3 is 15 amino acids. Here the CDR3 DNA reads TGTGCCAGCAGGGGTCCAGGGGGCTTTGACACTGAAGCTTTCTTT. Translating gives CASRGPGGFDTEAFF.

The gene calls are TRBV6-1 and TRBJ2-7; the match to TRBD2 covers 9 bases. V dropped 1 base and J dropped 5; count of bases not matched to a gene: 12. The length of the CDR3 is 17 residues. The germline gives CDR1 MNHNS, CDR2 SASEGT. CDR3 region: CASSEGDGGLAGDEQYV. The CDR3 nucleotides are TGTGCCAGCAGTGAAGGAGACGGAGGGTTAGCGGGAGACGAGCAGTACGTC.

This rearrangement joins TRBV7-9 to TRBJ2-3; TRBD2 aligns across 12 bases. V lost 5 bases and J lost 4; bases outside the gene matches: 7. Germline V gene data show CDR1 as SEHNR and CDR2 as FQNEAQ (reference sequence). The CDR3 has 16 amino acids. In DNA form, the CDR3 reads TGTGCCAGCAGCGTCGGACTAGCGGGAAACTCAGATACGCAGTATTTT. Translation gives CASSVGLAGNSDTQYF.

The J gene is TRBJ2-5, the V gene TRBV5-6, with D unclear. CDR1 and CDR2 from the germline V gene are SGHDT and YYEEEE. With 2 bases removed from V and 7 bases from J, the gap between germline ends came to 12 bases. This CDR3 is 13 amino acids long. CDR3 sequence reads: CASSLKRPVTQYF. The CDR3 DNA is TGTGCCAGCAGCTTAAAGCGACCTGTGACCCAGTACTTC.

The chain links TRBV11-2 to TRBJ2-7; 12 bases align to TRBD2. Trimming at V came to 5 bases and at J to 3 bases, leaving 8 bases not matched to a gene. Germline values: CDR1 SGHAT, CDR2 FQNNGV. The CDR3 is made up of 16 amino acids. The chain's CDR3 is CASSLTASGRVYEQYV. The CDR3 bases are TGTGCCAGCAGCCTAACTGCTAGCGGGAGGGTCTACGAGCAGTACGTC.

This chain joins TRBV7-6 and TRBJ2-7; 8 bases match TRBD2. Trimming at V came to 1 base and at J to 5 bases, leaving 13 bases not matched to a gene. Germline values: CDR1 SGHVS, CDR2 FNYEAQ. This CDR3 has 17 residues. In DNA, the CDR3 is TGTGCCAGCAGCTTAGTCCCTCCCGGGAGGGCCTTTAACGAGCAGTACTTC. It yields the protein CASSLVPPGRAFNEQYF. The full variable domain, with the rest looked up from reference TRBV7-6 and TRBJ2-7, is GAGVSQSPRYKVTKRGQDVALRCDPISGHVSLYWYRQALGQGPEFLTYFNYEAQQDKSGLPNDRFSAERPEGSISTLTIQRTEQRDSAMYRCASSLVPPGRAFNEQYFGPGTRLTVT.

The CDR3 spells CASSQGNQPQHF. The CDR3 bases are TGTGCCAGCAGCCAGGGTAATCAGCCCCAGCATTTT. This chain links TRBV27 with TRBJ1-5, with a possible D match to TRBD1 (5 bases). Germline values: CDR1 MNHEY, CDR2 SMNVEV (reference sequence). V gave up 6 bases and J gave up 4 bases, with 7 bases separating them. The CDR3 consists of 12 residues.

The gene calls are TRBV6-6 and TRBJ1-3; D is unclear. Germline lookup yields CDR1 MNHNY and CDR2 SVGAGI (reference sequence). The CDR3 has 15 amino acids. V gave up 5 bases and J gave up 0 bases, with 11 bases separating them. The chain's CDR3 is CASSLQASSGNTIYF. The CDR3 bases are TGTGCCAGCAGTCTCCAGGCGAGCTCTGGAAACACCATATATTTT.

The rearrangement joins TRBV6-5 to TRBJ1-2; 9 bases are a match to TRBD1. From germline, CDR1 is MNHEY and CDR2 SVGAGI. V shed 5 bases and J 8 bases; nucleotides not matched to a gene: 6. This CDR3 is 13 amino acids long. The CDR3 nucleotides read TGTGCCAGCAGTAGCGGGGACAGGGTCGGCTACACCTTC. Its protein is CASSSGDRVGYTF.

This chain links TRBV6-1 with TRBJ1-1; 8 bases fit TRBD1. The length of the CDR3 is 13 residues. J lost 3 bases, V lost 5 bases, and 2 bases had no gene match. Per the germline V gene, CDR1 is MNHNS and CDR2 is SASEGT. CDR3 DNA: TGTGCCAGCAGTATACAGGGGGACACTGAAGCTTTCTTT. This encodes CASSIQGDTEAFF.

The chain combines TRBV18 with TRBJ1-5, with TRBD1 as a possible D gene (6 bases). The CDR3 is 15 amino acids. The germline V and J ends were trimmed by 3 bases and 0 bases, with 9 bases remaining between them. CDR1 KGHSH and CDR2 LQKENI come from the germline V gene. Here the CDR3 DNA reads TGTGCCAGCTCACCCTCAGGGGTTAGCAATCAGCCCCAGCATTTT. Its translation is CASSPSGVSNQPQHF.

V usage is TRBV5-3 and J usage is TRBJ1-3; 9 bases agree with TRBD1. TRBV5-3 counts as an open reading frame of uncertain function. This CDR3 contains 15 residues. Unmatched junction bases numbered 12, after V lost 3 bases and J lost 11 bases. This chain's CDR3 is CARSYRGRDGSAIYF. The CDR3 nucleotides are TGTGCCAGAAGCTACAGGGGGCGAGACGGTAGTGCCATATATTTT.

The chain employs TRBV7-9 and TRBJ2-5; TRBD2 might be the D (6 bases). Germline V CDR1 and CDR2: SEHNR, FQNEAQ (reference sequence). Trimming stripped 4 bases from V and 0 bases from J, with 12 bases between. This CDR3 contains 15 residues. The DNA for the CDR3 is TGTGCCAGCAGCTCTAACCGGGACTACCAAGAGACCCAGTACTTC. It is translated as CASSSNRDYQETQYF.

The chain employs TRBV5-5 and TRBJ2-7; D remains ambiguous. The germline V gene encodes CDR1 SGHKS and CDR2 YYEKEE (reference sequence). This CDR3 has 14 residues. The V end was cut by 2 bases, the J end by 2 bases, with 11 bases between. CDR3 in DNA: TGTGCCAGCAGCTTAAGTCACGGAGCCTACGAGCAGTACTTC. Protein sequence: CASSLSHGAYEQYF.

This chain uses TRBV4-1 with TRBJ2-3, with D possibly matching TRBD2 (6 bases). The CDR3 extends over 15 amino acids. Germline V gives CDR1 MGHRA, CDR2 YSYEKL. Trimming took off 4 bases at V and 2 bases at J, with 13 bases between the two ends. The CDR3 is CASSLGGVTTDTQYF. In DNA, the CDR3 is TGCGCCAGCAGCCTGGGGGGAGTCACCACAGATACGCAGTATTTT.

CDR3 protein: CASSLAQGNEQYF. DNA of the CDR3: TGCGCCAGCAGCTTGGCACAGGGTAACGAGCAGTACTTC. The genes are TRBV5-1 and TRBJ2-7; the D gene is possibly TRBD1 (6 bases). Trimming removed 0 bases from V and 5 bases from J, with 9 bases in between. This CDR3 contains 13 residues. Germline V lookup: CDR1 SGHRS, CDR2 YFSETQ. Full variable domain (outside the CDR3, taken from reference TRBV5-1 and TRBJ2-7): KAGVTQTPRYLIKTRGQQVTLSCSPISGHRSVSWYQQTPGQGLQFLFEYFSETQRNKGNFPGRFSGRQFSNSRSEMNVSTLELGDSALYLCASSLAQGNEQYFGPGTRLTVT.

The chain has TRBV7-9 and TRBJ2-7; 7 bases are a match to TRBD1. Trimming removed 5 bases from V and 3 bases from J; junction bases left unmatched: 10. The germline V gene has CDR1 SEHNR and CDR2 FQNEAQ (reference sequence). The length of the CDR3 is 15 residues. The CDR3 DNA sequence: TGTGCCAGCAGCCAGAGACAGGGTTCTCGCTACGAGCAGTACTTC. Translating it yields CASSQRQGSRYEQYF.

This clone was counted a single time. V gene TRBV2 combines with J gene TRBJ2-7, with 8 positions matching TRBD2. Germline V lookup: CDR1 SNHLY, CDR2 FYNNEI. Trimming removed 2 bases from V and 3 bases from J; junction bases left unmatched: 9. The CDR3 consists of 16 residues. For the CDR3, the DNA is TGTGCCAGCAGTGAATCCGCGGGAGGAGGATACTACGAGCAGTACTTC. Protein: CASSESAGGGYYEQYF.

This chain's CDR3 is CASSLGPAGLQETQYF. The CDR3, as DNA: TGTGCCAGTAGTTTGGGGCCTGCAGGGCTCCAAGAGACCCAGTACTTC. J is TRBJ2-5 and V is TRBV19, with D possibly TRBD1 on 5 matching bases. CDR3 size: 16 residues. In germline, CDR1 is LNHDA, CDR2 SQIVND (reference sequence). V lost 5 bases, J lost 1 base, and 17 bases lay in between.